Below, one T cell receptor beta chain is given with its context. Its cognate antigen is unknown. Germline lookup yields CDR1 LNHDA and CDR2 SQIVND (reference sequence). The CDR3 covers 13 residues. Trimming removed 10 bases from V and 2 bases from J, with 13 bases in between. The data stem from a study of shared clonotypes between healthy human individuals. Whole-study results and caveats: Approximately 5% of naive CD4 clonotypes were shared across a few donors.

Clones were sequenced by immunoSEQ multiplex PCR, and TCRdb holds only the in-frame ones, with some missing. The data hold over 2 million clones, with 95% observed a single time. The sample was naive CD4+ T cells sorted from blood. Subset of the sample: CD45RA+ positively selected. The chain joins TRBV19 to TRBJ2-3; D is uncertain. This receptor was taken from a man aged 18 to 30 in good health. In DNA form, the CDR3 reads TGTGCCACCACCGGTCGGAACACAGATACGCAGTATTTT. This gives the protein CATTGRNTDTQYF. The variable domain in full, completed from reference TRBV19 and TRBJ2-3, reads DGGITQSPKYLFRKEGQNVTLSCEQNLNHDAMYWYRQDPGQGLRLIYYSQIVNDFQKGDIAEGYSVSREKKESFPLTVTSAQKNPTAFYLCATTGRNTDTQYFGPGTRLTVL.